Below, one T cell receptor (beta chain) is given with its context. The antigen is undetermined. The sample is drawn from a study of human T cells and chemical hapten exposure. The overall study: The upper back received 0.01% DPC by patch testing, with results read at 6 days. General study findings and limits: Because all patients had alopecia, their immune responses might differ from healthy ones.

Time point defined: patch test 1, 2 weeks after DPC sensitization. As for treatment: therapeutic diphenylcyclopropenone sensitization with weekly scalp DPC. Patch tests were applied only after blood draws. CDR3 length: 13 amino acids. Trimming left V 1 base short and J 5 bases short, with 11 bases between. The V gene's germline CDR1 is DFQATT and CDR2 SNEGSKA (reference sequence). TCRdb re-derived calls from the RACE reads in MiXCR, one entry per CDR3 protein. The table lists about 100,000 distinct CDR3 sequences, approximately 9.9% of them singletons, with around 3.5% in the top ten. This receptor was obtained from a woman aged 40 to 50 with alopecia areata. Some clones in this sample may be carry-over from other donors' samples. V and J are TRBV20-1 and TRBJ1-2; perhaps TRBD1 as D (6 bases). Source: whole blood, taken in connection with sensitization to the hapten diphenylcyclopropenone (DPC). Here the CDR3 reads CSARAGEVYGYTF. DNA of the CDR3: TGCAGTGCTAGAGCAGGGGAGGTATATGGCTACACCTTC.